Sequencing of this T cell receptor beta chain was carried out in a study of CXCR3-negative and CXCR3-positive naive CD8 T cells. Study-level points and caveats: CXCR3-expressing naive cells carried TRB CDR3s more hydrophobic than those of CXCR3-negative naive cells.

All TRB cDNA libraries came from 5' RACE performed with UMI labels. For each CDR3 protein, TCRdb gives one entry from its re-call of the 5' RACE reads, without DNA. This sample's clone table lists around 8,000 distinct CDR3 sequences. The CDR3 has 12 residues. Per the germline V gene, CDR1 is SQVTM and CDR2 is ANQGSEA. Concerning this clonotype: The antigen is undetermined.

Triplicates of 300,000 cells were sorted from each CD8+ T cell subset. Sequenced input: naive CXCR3- CD8+ T cells from blood. Subset: CD45RO-CCR7+CD27+CD95- naive CD8+ T cells lacking CXCR3 (TNR3-). The chain carries TRBV29-1 and TRBJ2-3; lacking DNA, the TRBD2 call made by TCRdb goes unchecked. The TCR comes from a human donor in good health. Some clones in this sample may be carry-over from other donors' samples. The chain's CDR3 is CSVASGGDTQYF.